Here is one T cell receptor (beta chain) with its context. Methods used by the authors: Estimation of nucleated cell counts relied on the amplification of reference gene primers. Repertoires were generated with immunoSEQ multiplex PCR, while TCRdb's copy carries only in-frame clones and drops some. From that table come the V and J calls and clone size; the DNA was used to work out D and trimming. The table includes around 60,000 clones, roughly 87% detected once. V dropped 7 bases and J dropped 5; count of bases not matched to a gene: 4. CDR3 length equals 12 residues. This sample was taken from a study of blood T cell repertoires in COVID-19. Overall study: The United States, Italy and Spain provided the acute and convalescent COVID-19 samples. Sources were T cells, B-cell-depleted T cells, or PBMCs; the material itself was cDNA or gDNA.

The sample comprised peripheral blood. This sequence joins TRBV12-3 or TRBV12-4 and TRBJ1-2, with 7 bases lining up with TRBD1. This TCR was sampled from a man aged 50-60 years with active COVID-19. The CDR3 region has the DNA TGTGCCAGCACCATACAGGGGTATGGCTACACCTTC. Residues: CASTIQGYGYTF.